The entry below describes one TCR beta chain. The clone's antigen remains unknown. There are no base qualities to consult, and no much larger clone falls within one base. This record belongs to a study of control samples from healthy donors and cancer patients (dated by TCRdb to 2020 to 2022). Receptors were amplified or captured by the immunoSEQ multiplex PCR assay. TCRdb obtained this table from immuneACCESS and retained in-frame rearrangements with V and J assigned. These tables miss some clones; where compared with another copy, unresolved V genes account for less than half of the shortfall, and the remainder is unexplained. The sample table holds 200,000 to 250,000 clones, of which around 94% were seen once. The leading ten clones occupy around 1.5% of the sample. Its CDR3 holds 14 amino acids, cysteine through phenylalanine. Of the read, only the CDR3 DNA is kept; its 42 bases are in frame from base 1. From V the trimming removes 6 bases and from J it removes 5 bases, while the gene matches leave 8 bases of the junction unaccounted for. From a lookup of the germline V gene, CDR1 and CDR2 are MDHEN and SYDVKM.

The material sequenced was blood. The rearrangement combines TRBV28 with TRBJ2-5; 8 bases in the junction line up with TRBD1. The TCR originated in a man in his fifties or sixties in good health. The CDR3 loop reads CASSLQGARETQYF. The DNA sequence is TGTGCCAGCAGCCTGCAGGGGGCCCGTGAGACCCAGTACTTC. With all but the CDR3 taken from the reference TRBV28 and TRBJ2-5 genes, the full variable domain is: DVKVTQSSRYLVKRTGEKVFLECVQDMDHENMFWYRQDPGLGLRLIYFSYDVKMKEKGDIPEGYSVSREKKERFSLILESASTNQTSMYLCASSLQGARETQYFGPGTRLLVL.